Below, 30 T cell receptor beta chains from the same sample are listed, as sequenced in a study of T cells in Graves' hyperthyroidism and ophthalmopathy. Template material for amplifying TCR beta CDR3 regions consisted of RNA transcripts. First-round RT-PCR with HTBI primers amplified the TCR CDR3 region. TCRdb used MiXCR to reprocess the multiplex PCR reads, holding one entry per CDR3 protein. The sample lists roughly 580,000 distinct CDR3 sequences; about 14% were seen once. Input material: blood. Every receptor here comes from a woman in her 30s with Graves' hyperthyroidism that later progressed to Graves' ophthalmopathy.

Many counts were recorded for this clonotype. This chain connects TRBV28 to TRBJ2-7, with TRBD1 identical over 8 bases. The germline CDR1 and CDR2 sequences are MDHEN and SYDVKM. CDR3 length: 16 amino acids. The trim removed 4 bases at V and 4 bases at J, leaving 12 bases unmatched. The CDR3 DNA reads TGTGCCAGCAGTTCCACCAAGGACAGGGACCCTTACGAGCAGTACTTC. This sequence encodes CASSSTKDRDPYEQYF.

This clonotype appeared a few times. Given a much more abundant clone one base away, this may be a read error. This chain uses TRBV7-2 with TRBJ1-6; TRBD1 matches at 7 bases. This CDR3 has 13 amino acids. CDR1 SGHTA and CDR2 FQGNSA come from the germline V gene. CDR3 protein: CASSTGMRSPPHF. The CDR3, as DNA: TGTGCCAGCTCGACAGGGATGAGGTCACCCCCCCACTTT.

This clonotype was detected many times. The chain links TRBV3-1 to TRBJ2-1; D could derive from TRBD1 or TRBD2 (6 bases each). Germline V gene sequence: CDR1 LGHDT, CDR2 YNNKEL (reference sequence). The CDR3 has 14 residues. Trimming removed 4 bases from V and 9 bases from J, with 16 bases in between. The CDR3 protein is CASSPYGGGSEQFF. The CDR3, as DNA: TGTGCCAGCAGCCCCTACGGAGGGGGGAGTGAGCAGTTCTTC.

This clonotype was found a few times. The V call is TRBV27, the J call TRBJ1-1, with TRBD1 matching over 7 bases. Germline assignment: CDR1 MNHEY and CDR2 SMNVEV (reference sequence). The CDR3 is 15 amino acids. Unmatched junction bases numbered 8, after V lost 3 bases and J lost 4 bases. DNA of the CDR3: TGTGCCAGCAGTTTTGAGGGCAGGGGGAGCACTGAAGCTTTCTTT. It encodes CASSFEGRGSTEAFF.

In regard to this clonotype: It may be a read error: a sequence one base away is much more abundant. The rearrangement uses TRBV9 and TRBJ2-7; 8 bases match TRBD2. The CDR3 is 15 residues long. Per germline, CDR1 SGDLS and CDR2 YYNGEE. Germline trimming cut 3 bases from V and 3 bases from J; bases unmatched to any gene: 8. CDR3 amino acids: CASSAVAGKGYEQYF. The CDR3 DNA follows: TGTGCCAGCAGCGCAGTAGCGGGAAAGGGCTACGAGCAGTACTTC.

The chain employs TRBV6-1 and TRBJ1-6; 8 positions agree with TRBD1. The CDR3 totals 15 residues. CDR1 is MNHNS and CDR2 is SASEGT in the germline V gene. J was trimmed by 4 bases and V by 6 bases; bases with no gene match: 5. In nucleotides, the CDR3 is TGTGCCAGCAGGGATGGACAGGGTTATAATTCACCCCTCCACTTT. This sequence encodes CASRDGQGYNSPLHF.

This clonotype has a count of ten or more. The chain joins TRBV24-1 to TRBJ2-5, with 10 bases fitting TRBD2. This CDR3 comprises 17 residues. The V gene's germline CDR1 is KGHDR and CDR2 SFDVKD. The V gene end was trimmed by 4 bases and the J gene end by 5 bases; junction bases not matched to a gene: 12. The CDR3 sequence: CATSDPLTSGEWETQYF. CDR3 sequence (DNA): TGTGCCACCAGTGACCCCTTAACTAGCGGGGAATGGGAGACCCAGTACTTC.

V is TRBV11-1 and J is TRBJ2-3, with a weak D call TRBD1 (5 bases). Germline V gene lookup returns CDR1 SGHAT and CDR2 FQDESV (reference sequence). This CDR3 comprises 12 residues. V was pared by 11 bases and J by 5 bases, with 14 bases between. As DNA, the CDR3 is TGTGCCTGGAGTTCGCAGGGAGATACGCAGTATTTT. Encoded protein: CAWSSQGDTQYF.

About this clonotype: This sequence may be a read error, since a much larger clone differs from it by one base. This chain links TRBV6-2 or TRBV6-3 with TRBJ2-1; no definite D call. V was shortened by 0 bases and J by 10 bases, with 19 bases between the two germline ends. The CDR3 consists of 16 residues. Germline V gene lookup returns CDR1 MNHEY and CDR2 SVGEGT. The CDR3 bases are TGTGCCAGCAGTTACTCGCCAGGCTCCGTAGTTGGCGAGCAGTTCTTC. This translates into CASSYSPGSVVGEQFF.

CDR3 amino acids: CSVGTESTSGSYNEQFF. The CDR3 DNA is TGCAGCGTGGGGACCGAGTCGACTAGCGGGTCCTACAATGAGCAGTTCTTC. This sequence joins TRBV29-1 and TRBJ2-1, with TRBD2 matching over 10 bases. The CDR3 contains 17 residues. The germline CDR1 and CDR2 sequences are SQVTM and ANQGSEA. The trim removed 6 bases at V and 1 base at J, leaving 12 bases unmatched.

This clonotype was counted between two and nine times. The CDR3: CASSHWDPHSYNEQFF. The CDR3 DNA reads TGTGCCAGCAGCCATTGGGACCCCCATTCCTACAATGAGCAGTTCTTC. The chain uses TRBV14 and TRBJ2-1; D is tentatively TRBD1 or TRBD2 (5 bases each). The germline gives CDR1 SGHDN, CDR2 FVKESK. Trimming cost V 3 bases and J 1 base, with 13 bases left between them. This CDR3 is 16 amino acids long.

This clonotype was counted between two and nine times. This rearrangement joins TRBV5-6 to TRBJ1-2; no definite D call. The CDR3 sequence is 15 residues long. Per the germline V gene, CDR1 is SGHDT and CDR2 is YYEEEE. Between the trimmed V and J ends, which lost 8 bases and 2 bases, there was a span of 19 bases. The CDR3 region is CASRGRPELNYGYTF. The CDR3 bases are TGTGCCAGTCGCGGCCGGCCCGAACTCAACTATGGCTACACCTTC.

This clonotype was picked up many times. This rearrangement joins TRBV20-1 to TRBJ2-1; 11 bases match TRBD2. Germline loops: CDR1 DFQATT, CDR2 SNEGSKA (reference sequence). V trimming: 5 bases; J trimming: 8 bases; junction bases outside the gene matches: 11. This CDR3 region has 15 residues. CDR3 nucleotide sequence: TGCAGTGCTTCGCCCACTAGCGGGAGTATCTATGAGCAGTTCTTC. It specifies CSASPTSGSIYEQFF.

This clonotype was seen many times. The chain combines TRBV2 with TRBJ2-5; D call uncertain. Trimming pared 4 bases from V and 1 base from J, leaving 7 bases between. The CDR3 has 13 residues. CDR1 is SNHLY and CDR2 is FYNNEI in the germline V gene. CDR3 nucleotide sequence: TGTGCCAGCAGTGTGGGCGCCCAAGAGACCCAGTACTTC. Amino acids: CASSVGAQETQYF.

This clonotype was detected many times. The chain uses TRBV12-3 or TRBV12-4 and TRBJ1-1; no firm D call. There are 14 residues in the CDR3. V dropped 7 bases and J dropped 0 bases, with 12 bases sitting between them. The CDR3 nucleotides read TGTGCCAGCACCATGGGCCTTATGAACACTGAAGCTTTCTTT. It encodes CASTMGLMNTEAFF.

This clonotype was counted at least ten times. The V gene is TRBV27, the J gene TRBJ1-5; 7 bases are shared with TRBD1. V gave up 2 bases and J gave up 0 bases; unmatched junction bases: 10. The germline V gene has CDR1 MNHEY and CDR2 SMNVEV (reference sequence). The CDR3 is 18 amino acids. This chain's CDR3 is CASSLGGVGGLSNQPQHF. The CDR3 nucleotides are TGTGCCAGCAGTTTAGGAGGGGTAGGGGGCCTTAGCAATCAGCCCCAGCATTTT.

CDR3 DNA: TGTGCTAGTGGCCCAGGACAGTCAACTAATGAAAAACTGTTTTTT. Its protein is CASGPGQSTNEKLFF. The chain has TRBV12-5 and TRBJ1-4, with D tentatively TRBD1 (6 bases). Germline CDR1 is LGHNT and CDR2 is FRNRAP. V gave up 6 bases and J gave up 0 bases, with 11 bases separating them. This CDR3 contains 15 residues.

This chain joins TRBV7-9 and TRBJ2-2, with 7 bases fitting TRBD1. The V gene end was trimmed by 4 bases and the J gene end by 3 bases; junction bases not matched to a gene: 8. The CDR3 sequence is 16 residues long. CDR1 and CDR2 from the germline V gene are SEHNR and FQNEAQ (reference sequence). The CDR3, as DNA: TGTGCCAGCAGCTCGTACAGGGGCGGTGACACCGGGGAGCTGTTTTTT. This codes for CASSSYRGGDTGELFF.

This clonotype was detected ten times or more. This sequence joins TRBV10-3 and TRBJ1-5; D might be TRBD1 (6 bases). Germline lookup yields CDR1 ENHRY and CDR2 SYGVKD. The CDR3 is made up of 15 amino acids. Trimming removed 2 bases from V and 4 bases from J, with 12 bases in between. CDR3 sequence (DNA): TGTGCCATCAGTGAGCCGGGGGGCCAAAATCAGCCCCAGCATTTT. Translation gives CAISEPGGQNQPQHF.

This clonotype appeared many times. A much larger clone lies a single base off, so this may be a read error. The chain combines TRBV7-9 with TRBJ2-6; D call uncertain. This CDR3 has 12 amino acids. V lost 6 bases and J lost 2, with 2 bases in between. CDR1 and CDR2 (germline): SEHNR, FQNEAQ (reference sequence). For the CDR3, the DNA is TGTGCCAGCAGGCCTGGGGCCAACGTCCTGACTTTC. It codes for CASRPGANVLTF.

This clonotype has a handful of counts. The rearrangement uses TRBV11-2 and TRBJ2-2; D not certain. CDR1 and CDR2 from the germline V gene are SGHAT and FQNNGV. Trimming took off 0 bases at V and 3 bases at J, with 11 bases between the two ends. This CDR3 has 16 residues. In nucleotides, the CDR3 is TGTGCCAGCAGCTTAGATGAGGCAACATACACCGGGGAGCTGTTTTTT. This sequence encodes CASSLDEATYTGELFF.

The V and J genes are TRBV5-4 and TRBJ2-7, with a tentative D call TRBD2 (6 bases). Germline V gives CDR1 SGHNT, CDR2 YYREEE (reference sequence). Trimming left V 4 bases short and J 0 bases short, with 17 bases between. CDR3 length: 16 residues. The CDR3 DNA follows: TGTGCCAGCAGCATCGGAATGGGCGGGACCTCCTACGAGCAGTACTTC. Protein: CASSIGMGGTSYEQYF.

Ten or more counts support this clonotype. The DNA for the CDR3 is TGTGCCAGCAGCCGGCAAAGGGTGGGGGGCACTGAAGCTTTCTTT. Protein product: CASSRQRVGGTEAFF. The genes are TRBV27 and TRBJ1-1, with D maybe TRBD1 (5 bases). V was pared by 6 bases and J by 4 bases, with 18 bases between. This CDR3 has 15 residues. Germline V gene lookup returns CDR1 MNHEY and CDR2 SMNVEV (reference sequence).

Ten or more counts support this clonotype. The rearrangement uses TRBV6-1 and TRBJ2-7; no firm D call. Germline CDR1 reads MNHNS; CDR2 reads SASEGT. Deletions cut 2 bases from V and 4 bases from J, with 15 bases between. CDR3 size: 15 residues. The CDR3 sequence is CASSEYTARVYEQYF. In DNA, the CDR3 is TGTGCCAGCAGTGAATACACCGCTAGGGTTTACGAGCAGTACTTC.

This clonotype was recorded many times. CDR3 amino acids: CASSPPGQGSHEQYF. CDR3 nucleotide sequence: TGTGCCAGCAGCCCGCCGGGACAGGGTTCCCACGAGCAGTACTTC. The chain links TRBV7-8 to TRBJ2-7, with TRBD1 matching over 9 bases. CDR1 and CDR2 from the germline V gene are SGHVS and FQNEAQ. Trimming at V came to 5 bases and at J to 5 bases, leaving 10 bases not matched to a gene. The CDR3 runs to 15 residues.

A few counts support this clonotype. The genes are TRBV5-6 and TRBJ2-1; D is uncertain. V gave up 4 bases and J gave up 4 bases, with 12 bases separating them. Germline V gene lookup returns CDR1 SGHDT and CDR2 YYEEEE. The CDR3 consists of 14 residues. The CDR3 is CASSKDALYNEQFF. The CDR3 DNA reads TGTGCCAGCAGCAAGGACGCTTTATACAATGAGCAGTTCTTC.

This clonotype was recorded at least ten times. CDR3 region: CASSRSSTPNEQYF. The CDR3 DNA reads TGTGCCAGCAGTCGATCGTCCACTCCTAACGAGCAGTACTTC. This chain joins TRBV3-1 and TRBJ2-7; D gene ambiguous. The CDR3 sequence is 14 residues long. CDR1 and CDR2 from the germline V gene are LGHDT and YNNKEL (reference sequence). Between the trimmed V and J ends, which lost 6 bases and 5 bases, there was a span of 17 bases.

The V and J genes are TRBV9 and TRBJ2-2; D is perhaps TRBD1 (5 bases). The CDR3 covers 16 residues. Trimming pared 3 bases from V and 5 bases from J, leaving 17 bases between. CDR1 is SGDLS, CDR2 YYNGEE, per germline. This CDR3 reads CASSAPGLGHTGELFF. The CDR3 DNA sequence: TGTGCCAGCAGCGCCCCAGGGTTAGGCCATACCGGGGAGCTGTTTTTT. The whole variable domain, filled in from reference TRBV9 and TRBJ2-2, reads DSGVTQTPKHLITATGQRVTLRCSPRSGDLSVYWYQQSLDQGLQFLIQYYNGEERAKGNILERFSAQQFPDLHSELNLSSLELGDSALYFCASSAPGLGHTGELFFGEGSRLTVL.

The chain recombines TRBV20-1 with TRBJ2-1; 10 nucleotides match TRBD1. Looked up from germline, CDR1 is DFQATT and CDR2 is SNEGSKA (reference sequence). This CDR3 is built from 15 residues. The trim removed 6 bases at V and 4 bases at J, leaving 9 bases unmatched. The CDR3 DNA follows: TGCAGTGCCGTTTCGACAGGGGGCGAATACAATGAGCAGTTCTTC. Protein product: CSAVSTGGEYNEQFF.

This clonotype was observed a few times. The CDR3 loop is CASSQPTGGLRNTIYF. The DNA of the CDR3 is TGTGCCAGCAGCCAACCTACAGGGGGCTTAAGAAACACCATATATTTT. This chain uses TRBV3-1 with TRBJ1-3; 9 nucleotides align to TRBD1. CDR1 is LGHDT and CDR2 is YNNKEL in the germline V gene (reference sequence). V shed 2 bases and J 5 bases; nucleotides not matched to a gene: 7. The CDR3 length is 16 residues.